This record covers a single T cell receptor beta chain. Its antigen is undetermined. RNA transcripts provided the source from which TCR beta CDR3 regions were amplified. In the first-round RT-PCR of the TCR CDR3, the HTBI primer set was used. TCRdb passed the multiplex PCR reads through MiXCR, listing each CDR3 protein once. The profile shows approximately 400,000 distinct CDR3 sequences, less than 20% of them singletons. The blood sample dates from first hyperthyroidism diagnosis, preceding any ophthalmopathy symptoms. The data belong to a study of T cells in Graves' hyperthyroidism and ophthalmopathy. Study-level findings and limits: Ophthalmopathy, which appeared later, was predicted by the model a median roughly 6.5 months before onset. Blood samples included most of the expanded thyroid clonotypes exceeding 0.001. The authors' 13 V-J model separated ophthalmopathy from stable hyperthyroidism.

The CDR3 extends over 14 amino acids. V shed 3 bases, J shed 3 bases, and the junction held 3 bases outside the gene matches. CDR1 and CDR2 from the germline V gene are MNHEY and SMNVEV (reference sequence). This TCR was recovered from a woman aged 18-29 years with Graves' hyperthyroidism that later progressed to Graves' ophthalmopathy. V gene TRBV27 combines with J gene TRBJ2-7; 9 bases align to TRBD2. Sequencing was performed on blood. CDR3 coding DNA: TGTGCCAGCAGTTTTACAGCGGGGGGCTACGAGCAGTACTTC. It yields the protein CASSFTAGGYEQYF.